The 27 T cell receptor beta chains below come from one sample, sequenced in a study of cytomegalovirus exposure and HLA in healthy donors. This PCR relied on a set of 60 Vbeta primers and 13 Jbeta primers. Measured with immunoSEQ multiplex PCR; TCRdb has only the in-frame clones, and not every one. This sample has some 150,000 clones; approximately 81% occur once, and the top ten carry around 6.7%. Sequenced input: PBMCs. Every receptor here comes from a woman aged 25-40 years in good health and CMV-seropositive.

The chain joins TRBV7-2 to TRBJ2-5; 8 nucleotides align to TRBD1. The germline V gene has CDR1 SGHTA and CDR2 FQGNSA. CDR3 length: 16 residues. After removal of 4 bases from V and 4 bases from J, the junction contained 11 bases not matched to a gene. The CDR3 here is CASSSYRTGSGETQYF. The DNA for the CDR3 is TGTGCCAGCAGCTCCTATCGGACAGGGTCGGGAGAGACCCAGTACTTC. Drawing the rest from reference TRBV7-2 and TRBJ2-5, the complete variable domain is GAGVSQSPSNKVTEKGKDVELRCDPISGHTALYWYRQSLGQGLEFLIYFQGNSAPDKSGLPSDRFSAERTGGSVSTLTIQRTQQEDSAVYLCASSSYRTGSGETQYFGPGTRLLVL.

This clone appeared a single time. V usage is TRBV5-4 and J usage is TRBJ1-1; the D is unclear. The germline V gene has CDR1 SGHNT and CDR2 YYREEE (reference sequence). Trimming removed 0 bases at V and 4 bases at J, with 7 bases between. CDR3 length equals 13 residues. The CDR3 DNA is TGTGCCAGCAGCTTGGATACGGGCACTGAAGCTTTCTTT. Translated, it gives CASSLDTGTEAFF.

V gene TRBV6-4 combines with J gene TRBJ2-1, with TRBD2 identical over 9 bases. Germline assignment: CDR1 MRHNA and CDR2 SNTAGT. The CDR3 has 15 residues. The trim removed 2 bases at V and 9 bases at J, leaving 8 bases unmatched. CDR3 sequence reads: CASSDGSGGQGEQFF. For the CDR3, the DNA is TGTGCCAGCAGTGACGGCAGCGGGGGGCAGGGTGAGCAGTTCTTC.

The CDR3 protein is CASSFQRGFSYNEQFF. The CDR3 DNA follows: TGTGCCAGCAGCTTTCAACGGGGGTTTTCCTACAATGAGCAGTTCTTC. The rearrangement uses TRBV11-3 and TRBJ2-1, with TRBD2 as a possible D gene (6 bases). There are 16 residues in the CDR3. V shed 3 bases and J shed 1 base, with 13 bases lying between them. Germline CDR1 SGHNT, CDR2 YENEEA. The complete variable domain, with remaining parts taken from reference TRBV11-3 and TRBJ2-1, reads EAGVVQSPRYKIIEKKQPVAFWCNPISGHNTLYWYLQNLGQGPELLIRYENEEAVDDSQLPKDRFSAERLKGVDSTLKIQPAELGDSAVYLCASSFQRGFSYNEQFFGPGTRLTVL.

V usage is TRBV4-3 and J usage is TRBJ2-3, with 11 bases that match TRBD2. Germline V lookup: CDR1 LGHNA, CDR2 YSLEER. With V trimmed by 0 bases and J by 5 bases, 4 bases remained unmatched. CDR3 size: 16 residues. The CDR3 region is CASSQEWLAGGDTQYF. For the CDR3, the DNA is TGCGCCAGCAGCCAAGAATGGCTAGCGGGGGGAGATACGCAGTATTTT.

The CDR3: CASSRTSLMNTEAFF. The CDR3 region has the DNA TGCGCCAGCAGCCGGACAAGCCTCATGAACACTGAAGCTTTCTTT. The rearrangement joins TRBV5-1 to TRBJ1-1; possibly TRBD1 for D (5 bases). V was clipped by 4 bases and J by 0 bases, with 13 bases between them. Germline CDR1 reads SGHRS; CDR2 reads YFSETQ. This CDR3 region has 15 residues.

This chain uses TRBV19 with TRBJ1-2; TRBD1 matches at 10 bases. The CDR3 has 14 residues. The trim removed 2 bases at V and 7 bases at J, leaving 4 bases unmatched. Germline V CDR1 and CDR2: LNHDA, SQIVND (reference sequence). Here the CDR3 reads CASSISWDRGGYTF. The CDR3 DNA sequence: TGTGCCAGTAGTATAAGTTGGGACAGGGGTGGCTACACCTTC.

V and J are TRBV10-2 and TRBJ1-3; D is unresolved. Germline CDR1 WSHSY, CDR2 SAAADI. Trimming removed 4 bases at V and 0 bases at J, with 7 bases between. The CDR3 sequence is 14 residues long. Here the CDR3 reads CASSVSLSGNTIYF. The CDR3, as DNA: TGCGCCAGCAGTGTGTCCCTCTCTGGAAACACCATATATTTT.

The rearrangement uses TRBV9 and TRBJ1-1, with D possibly matching TRBD1 (6 bases). CDR3 length equals 15 residues. Trimming removed 4 bases from V and 0 bases from J, with 13 bases in between. Per the germline V gene, CDR1 is SGDLS and CDR2 is YYNGEE. CDR3 residues: CASSKYRAMNTEAFF. As DNA, the CDR3 is TGTGCCAGCAGCAAATACAGGGCTATGAACACTGAAGCTTTCTTT. Based on the CDR3 plus reference TRBV9 and TRBJ1-1, the full variable domain is DSGVTQTPKHLITATGQRVTLRCSPRSGDLSVYWYQQSLDQGLQFLIQYYNGEERAKGNILERFSAQQFPDLHSELNLSSLELGDSALYFCASSKYRAMNTEAFFGQGTRLTVV.

The chain uses TRBV6-5 and TRBJ1-2; D not resolved. Deletions cut 7 bases from V and 0 bases from J, with 9 bases between. This CDR3 has 13 amino acids. Germline assignment: CDR1 MNHEY and CDR2 SVGAGI. The CDR3 DNA reads TGTGCCAGCAATCCCGTCTCTAACTATGGCTACACCTTC. Its translation is CASNPVSNYGYTF.

In regard to this clone: Different DNA sequences within this sample yield the same CDR3. V usage is TRBV9 and J usage is TRBJ2-1, with a tentative D call TRBD1 (6 bases). The germline gives CDR1 SGDLS, CDR2 YYNGEE. Trimming left V 2 bases short and J 1 base short, with 10 bases between. CDR3 length equals 15 residues. The DNA for the CDR3 is TGTGCCAGCAGCGTCGGGGACATATCCTACAATGAGCAGTTCTTC. Amino acids: CASSVGDISYNEQFF. The full variable domain, completed using reference TRBV9 and TRBJ2-1, is DSGVTQTPKHLITATGQRVTLRCSPRSGDLSVYWYQQSLDQGLQFLIQYYNGEERAKGNILERFSAQQFPDLHSELNLSSLELGDSALYFCASSVGDISYNEQFFGPGTRLTVL.

The rearrangement links TRBV7-9 to TRBJ2-5; 7 bases map to TRBD1. This CDR3 is 12 amino acids long. V shed 7 bases and J 5 bases; nucleotides not matched to a gene: 4. The germline V gene has CDR1 SEHNR and CDR2 FQNEAQ (reference sequence). In DNA, the CDR3 is TGTGCCAGCAAGACAGGGCGGGAGACCCAGTACTTC. It translates to CASKTGRETQYF.

The CDR3 region has the DNA TGCGCCAGCAGCCTTTTGACCACTAGGAATACGCAGTATTTT. This encodes CASSLLTTRNTQYF. The rearrangement links TRBV4-1 to TRBJ2-3, with D perhaps matching TRBD2 (5 bases). Germline CDR1 and CDR2: MGHRA and YSYEKL. The CDR3 runs to 14 residues. V lost 4 bases to trimming and J lost 7 bases, with 15 bases between them.

This chain connects TRBV6-4 to TRBJ1-4; 7 bases line up with TRBD1. Trimming removed 3 bases from V and 7 bases from J; junction bases left unmatched: 8. CDR1 and CDR2 (germline): MRHNA, SNTAGT. The CDR3 has 15 amino acids. CDR3 in amino acids: CASSESTGVGEKLFF. The CDR3 nucleotides read TGTGCCAGCAGTGAATCCACAGGGGTGGGTGAAAAACTGTTTTTT.

The rearrangement links TRBV7-2 to TRBJ2-1; D not resolved. Deletions cut 0 bases from V and 0 bases from J, with 6 bases between. The CDR3 consists of 15 residues. CDR1 is SGHTA and CDR2 is FQGNSA in the germline V gene. CDR3 protein: CASSLAWSSYNEQFF. CDR3 bases: TGTGCCAGCAGCTTAGCGTGGAGCTCCTACAATGAGCAGTTCTTC.

The chain carries TRBV30 and TRBJ1-1; D is unresolved. The germline V gene encodes CDR1 GTSNPN and CDR2 SVGIG (reference sequence). The CDR3 spans 14 residues. Trimming stripped 2 bases from V and 0 bases from J, with 10 bases between. The CDR3 here is CAWSSVTLNTEAFF. The CDR3 DNA follows: TGTGCCTGGAGTTCGGTGACACTGAACACTGAAGCTTTCTTT.

The CDR3 nucleotides read TGTGCCATCAGTGGGGGGGGGAAGAGCCACAATGAGCAGTTCTTC. It is translated as CAISGGGKSHNEQFF. The rearrangement uses TRBV10-3 and TRBJ2-1; the match to TRBD2 covers 7 bases. V lost 4 bases, J lost 5 bases, and 8 bases stayed unmatched. The CDR3 contains 15 residues. The V gene's germline CDR1 is ENHRY and CDR2 SYGVKD.

To note about this clone: At one end the junction does not follow the germline gene, possibly because of a read error. The J gene is TRBJ2-3, the V gene TRBV7-9; 9 bases are shared with TRBD2. The CDR3 is made up of 15 amino acids. The germline V gene encodes CDR1 SEHNR and CDR2 FQNEAQ (reference sequence). The CDR3 region has the DNA TGTTCCAGCAGCTCCTTTGCGGGGGGGACAGATACGCAGTATTTT. Encoded protein: CSSSSFAGGTDTQYF.

This sequence joins TRBV6-1 and TRBJ2-5, with 10 nucleotides matching TRBD1. The CDR3 sequence is 15 residues long. Germline CDR1 and CDR2: MNHNS and SASEGT. Losses at the gene ends were 6 bases for V and 5 bases for J; bases not matched to a gene: 9. The CDR3 loop reads CASRADRGRGETQYF. The CDR3 coding sequence is TGTGCCAGCAGGGCTGACAGGGGGCGAGGGGAGACCCAGTACTTC.

V gene TRBV15 combines with J gene TRBJ1-1; D unresolved. Germline-derived CDR1 and CDR2 are LNHNV and YYDKDF (reference sequence). V lost 3 bases and J 11 bases, leaving 16 bases between the germline ends. The CDR3 length is 13 residues. The CDR3 spells CATSRINTIDAFF. The CDR3 nucleotides read TGTGCCACCAGCAGGATAAACACCATTGATGCTTTCTTT.

The rearrangement uses TRBV4-2 and TRBJ2-5, with D uncertain. The CDR3 totals 12 residues. CDR1 is LGHNA and CDR2 is YNFKEQ in the germline V gene. V gave up 5 bases and J gave up 3 bases, with 7 bases separating them. The CDR3 DNA follows: TGTGCCAGCAGCGGCCCAGAAGAGACCCAGTACTTC. Translating it yields CASSGPEETQYF.

This sequence joins TRBV5-4 and TRBJ2-5; 7 nucleotides match TRBD1. The CDR3 spans 17 residues. Unmatched junction bases numbered 15, after V lost 3 bases and J lost 4 bases. Germline CDR1 is SGHNT and CDR2 is YYREEE (reference sequence). The CDR3 sequence is CASSWGGRGKFRETQYF. In nucleotides, the CDR3 is TGTGCCAGCAGCTGGGGTGGCAGGGGGAAATTTCGAGAGACCCAGTACTTC.

This clone was picked up one time. The chain uses TRBV28 and TRBJ2-7, with TRBD2 matching over 8 bases. The V gene end was trimmed by 5 bases and the J gene end by 1 base; junction bases not matched to a gene: 7. Germline-derived CDR1 and CDR2 are MDHEN and SYDVKM. This CDR3 is 15 amino acids long. The CDR3 DNA sequence: TGTGCCAGCAGTCTCTCGGGGGGGCGTTCCTACGAGCAGTACTTC. This codes for CASSLSGGRSYEQYF.

This clone showed up just a few times. The gene calls are TRBV29-1 and TRBJ1-1; 7 nucleotides match TRBD1. There are 14 residues in the CDR3. V was clipped by 7 bases and J by 5 bases; unmatched bases: 13. Germline V gene data show CDR1 as SQVTM and CDR2 as ANQGSEA. CDR3 DNA: TGCAGCGCTAACCGACAGGGTGGGGTGACTGAAGCTTTCTTT. As protein: CSANRQGGVTEAFF.

The V gene is TRBV9, the J gene TRBJ2-1; no definite D call. Germline loops: CDR1 SGDLS, CDR2 YYNGEE. The CDR3 covers 13 residues. V dropped 0 bases and J dropped 4 bases, with 5 bases sitting between them. CDR3 coding DNA: TGTGCCAGCAGCGTAGCCGGGTACAATGAGCAGTTCTTC. It specifies CASSVAGYNEQFF.

There are a few counts of this clone. The chain joins TRBV29-1 to TRBJ2-7; 11 bases are a match to TRBD1. J was trimmed by 9 bases and V by 4 bases; bases with no gene match: 8. Germline V lookup: CDR1 SQVTM, CDR2 ANQGSEA. The CDR3 runs 13 residues. The CDR3 sequence is CSVGPGQGAAQYF. The CDR3 DNA sequence: TGCAGCGTTGGCCCAGGACAGGGGGCAGCGCAGTACTTC.

The chain recombines TRBV5-6 with TRBJ1-2; the D gene is possibly TRBD1 (6 bases). Trimming shortened V by 4 bases and J by 3 bases, and 13 bases separated the two germline ends. This CDR3 has 14 residues. Germline loops: CDR1 SGHDT, CDR2 YYEEEE. The CDR3 nucleotides are TGTGCCAGCAGCCATGGACAGACACACTATGGCTACACCTTC. Its protein is CASSHGQTHYGYTF. Combining the CDR3 with reference TRBV5-6 and TRBJ1-2 gives the whole variable domain DAGVTQSPTHLIKTRGQQVTLRCSPKSGHDTVSWYQQALGQGPQFIFQYYEEEERQRGNFPDRFSGHQFPNYSSELNVNALLLGDSALYLCASSHGQTHYGYTFGSGTRLTVV.